The 4 T cell receptor beta chains given below trace back to one sample, sequenced in a study of blood T cell repertoires in COVID-19. Some clones are missing from TCRdb's copy, which holds only in-frame ones; the method was immunoSEQ multiplex PCR. The sample has some 70,000 clones, around 89% seen once. The sample taken for sequencing was peripheral blood. The receptors originated from a man in his forties or fifties with acute or convalescent COVID-19.

The genes are TRBV5-1 and TRBJ2-3; 7 nucleotides line up with TRBD2. After removal of 3 bases from V and 0 bases from J, the junction contained 4 bases not matched to a gene. Looked up from germline, CDR1 is SGHRS and CDR2 is YFSETQ. The CDR3 loop spans 15 amino acids. The CDR3 coding sequence is TGCGCCAGCAGCTGGGGAGCGGGGAGCACAGATACGCAGTATTTT. This encodes CASSWGAGSTDTQYF.

This chain uses TRBV9 with TRBJ2-5; possibly TRBD2 for D (5 bases). V lost 2 bases and J 1 base, leaving 12 bases between the germline ends. The CDR3 consists of 15 residues. Germline CDR1 SGDLS, CDR2 YYNGEE. The CDR3 spells CASSVSGGFQETQYF. CDR3 bases: TGTGCCAGCAGCGTTTCGGGCGGGTTCCAAGAGACCCAGTACTTC.

There are a few counts of this clone. The chain joins TRBV7-6 to TRBJ2-2; a possible D gene is TRBD1 (6 bases). The V end was cut by 2 bases, the J end by 0 bases, with 7 bases between. This CDR3 spans 15 amino acids. CDR1 and CDR2 (germline): SGHVS, FNYEAQ. The CDR3 region is CASSLWGPNTGELFF. The DNA of the CDR3 is TGTGCCAGCAGCTTATGGGGGCCGAACACCGGGGAGCTGTTTTTT.

The chain combines TRBV27 with TRBJ1-4; 9 positions agree with TRBD1. Germline V gene lookup returns CDR1 MNHEY and CDR2 SMNVEV (reference sequence). V gave up 6 bases and J gave up 5 bases; unmatched junction bases: 4. The CDR3 is 14 amino acids. The CDR3 DNA reads TGTGCCAGCAGAACGACAGGGGGGAATGAAAAACTGTTTTTT. It is translated as CASRTTGGNEKLFF.